The T cell receptor (beta chain) described here comes from a study of CD8+CD57+ T cells in acquired aplastic anemia. Across the whole study: DNA from sorted CD4+ and CD8+ cells averaged roughly 3.2 ug. Healthy donors yielded some 9.9 million CD4+ cell reads on average.

General study findings and limits: Found in both controls and patients were around 29 CD8+ CDR3 sequences.

Genomic DNA was employed as the template in profiling TCR beta VDJ and CDR3. TCRdb re-called the reads with MiXCR, one entry per CDR3 protein. This table holds about 190,000 distinct CDR3 sequences, roughly half found once. This clonotype occurred many times. The antigen is unknown. In germline, CDR1 is SGDLS, CDR2 YYNGEE. This CDR3 comprises 15 residues. J lost 0 bases, V lost 6 bases, and 5 bases had no gene match. The sequenced material came from sorted CD4+, CD8+, or CD8+CD57+ T cells (not recorded which) from PBMCs. This TCR derives from a human donor in good health, serving as a control. The chain combines TRBV9 with TRBJ2-2, with 7 bases lining up with TRBD1. CDR3 protein: CASTLQGANTGELFF. The CDR3 bases are TGTGCCAGCACTTTGCAGGGGGCGAACACCGGGGAGCTGTTTTTT.